The 29 T cell receptor beta chains below come from one sample, sequenced in a study of blood T cell repertoires in COVID-19. Profiling relied on immunoSEQ multiplex PCR, and the TCRdb table lists in-frame clones only, not all of them. The sample contains some 190,000 clones, around nine tenths of which appear only once. Sequenced sample: peripheral blood. All receptors derive from a man aged 18 to 30 with active or convalescent COVID-19.

The chain combines TRBV6-6 with TRBJ1-5, with unresolved D. The V gene's germline CDR1 is MNHNY and CDR2 SVGAGI (reference sequence). This CDR3 has 16 amino acids. V was trimmed by 2 bases and J by 5 bases, leaving 16 bases between them. This CDR3 reads CASSYPRSRPDQPQHF. As DNA, the CDR3 is TGTGCCAGCAGTTACCCTCGGAGCCGTCCGGATCAGCCCCAGCATTTT.

In this sample, this clone turned up once. The chain joins TRBV27 to TRBJ1-1; D possibly corresponds to TRBD1 (5 bases). This CDR3 contains 15 residues. The germline V gene has CDR1 MNHEY and CDR2 SMNVEV (reference sequence). Trimming left V 4 bases short and J 10 bases short, with 22 bases between. CDR3 amino acids: CASSSTTGTLAGAFF. CDR3 bases: TGTGCCAGCAGTTCAACCACAGGAACCCTAGCGGGAGCTTTCTTT.

This sequence joins TRBV4-3 and TRBJ2-1; possibly TRBD1 for D (6 bases). Germline CDR1 LGHNA, CDR2 YSLEER. Trimming removed 0 bases at V and 5 bases at J, with 11 bases between. The CDR3 covers 15 residues. The CDR3 DNA sequence: TGCGCCAGCAGCCAAGAAAGGGGACACAACAATGAGCAGTTCTTC. Amino acids: CASSQERGHNNEQFF.

The V gene is TRBV29-1, the J gene TRBJ1-1; D not certain. The V and J ends lost 3 bases and 1 base respectively, with 9 bases between them. Per germline, CDR1 SQVTM and CDR2 ANQGSEA. This CDR3 comprises 13 residues. CDR3: CSVDWGGNTEAFF. The CDR3 DNA reads TGCAGCGTTGATTGGGGAGGGAACACTGAAGCTTTCTTT.

This clone was picked up one time. This chain links TRBV9 with TRBJ1-2, with D perhaps TRBD1 (5 bases). V lost 3 bases to trimming and J lost 2 bases, with 14 bases between them. The CDR3 contains 15 residues. CDR1 is SGDLS and CDR2 is YYNGEE in the germline V gene. This chain's CDR3 is CASSAAGKINYGYTF. Written as DNA, the CDR3 is TGTGCCAGCAGCGCGGCAGGGAAGATAAACTATGGCTACACCTTC.

This sequence joins TRBV30 and TRBJ2-1, with 11 bases matching TRBD2. V shed 0 bases, J shed 8 bases, and the junction held 3 bases outside the gene matches. The CDR3 has 14 amino acids. Per the germline V gene, CDR1 is GTSNPN and CDR2 is SVGIG (reference sequence). CDR3 nucleotide sequence: TGTGCCTGGAGTGTAGGTAGCGGGAGGGATGAGCAGTTCTTC. It translates to CAWSVGSGRDEQFF.

This clone was seen a single time. The V call is TRBV7-2, the J call TRBJ2-5; D unresolved. V was shortened by 3 bases and J by 5 bases, with 16 bases between the two germline ends. Germline V gene data show CDR1 as SGHTA and CDR2 as FQGNSA. The CDR3 covers 15 residues. CDR3 sequence (DNA): TGTGCCAGCAGCTTGCACGGCCCGACCGGGGAGACCCAGTACTTC. Translation: CASSLHGPTGETQYF.

The chain uses TRBV2 and TRBJ2-5, with D perhaps TRBD1 (6 bases). Germline-derived CDR1 and CDR2 are SNHLY and FYNNEI. V lost 8 bases and J lost 4, with 14 bases in between. CDR3 length: 13 residues. The CDR3 loop is CASGQFLGETQYF. The CDR3, as DNA: TGTGCCAGCGGACAGTTTTTGGGAGAGACCCAGTACTTC.

This chain links TRBV14 with TRBJ2-1; 7 nucleotides line up with TRBD2. The CDR3 is made up of 16 amino acids. Germline V gives CDR1 SGHDN, CDR2 FVKESK. The J segment lost 8 bases and the V segment lost 0 bases, leaving 10 bases of the junction unmatched. The CDR3 sequence: CASSQDKEREDYEQFF. The CDR3 DNA reads as TGTGCCAGCAGCCAAGATAAAGAGCGGGAAGACTATGAGCAGTTCTTC.

This chain uses TRBV6-4 with TRBJ2-4; D is possibly TRBD2 (5 bases). The CDR3 contains 13 residues. Germline-derived CDR1 and CDR2 are MRHNA and SNTAGT. Trimming cost V 3 bases and J 8 bases, with 11 bases left between them. CDR3: CASSEDSGDIQYF. CDR3 bases: TGTGCCAGCAGTGAGGACTCCGGGGACATTCAGTACTTC.

The chain recombines TRBV7-9 with TRBJ2-3; 8 bases agree with TRBD2. The CDR3 totals 16 residues. Unmatched junction bases numbered 10, after V lost 4 bases and J lost 4 bases. Germline V CDR1 and CDR2: SEHNR, FQNEAQ (reference sequence). The CDR3 reads CASSSRLSGVADTQYF. The CDR3, as DNA: TGTGCCAGCAGCTCTCGACTTAGCGGGGTGGCAGATACGCAGTATTTT.

The chain combines TRBV3-1 (or the pseudogene TRBV3-2) with TRBJ2-2; tentatively, D is TRBD2 (5 bases). The ends were cut back, 0 bases at V and 4 bases at J, with 9 bases in the middle. There are 15 residues in the CDR3. The germline V gene has CDR1 LGHDT and CDR2 YNNKEL (reference sequence). For the CDR3, the DNA is TGTGCCAGCAGCCAAGATGCGGGCGGCACCGGGGAGCTGTTTTTT. It yields the protein CASSQDAGGTGELFF.

The chain links TRBV6-5 to TRBJ2-1, with D possibly TRBD2 on 7 matching bases. Looked up from germline, CDR1 is MNHEY and CDR2 is SVGAGI. This CDR3 region has 14 residues. Trimming removed 7 bases at V and 12 bases at J, with 22 bases between. DNA of the CDR3: TGTGCCAGCACCCCCCGGTGGGGGAGGGGGACGCAGTTCTTC. Translating gives CASTPRWGRGTQFF.

The chain carries TRBV18 and TRBJ2-5; 11 bases agree with TRBD2. V was pared by 3 bases and J by 5 bases, with 8 bases of the junction left unmatched. There are 16 residues in the CDR3. Germline V lookup: CDR1 KGHSH, CDR2 LQKENI. CDR3 sequence reads: CASSPPGLAARETQYF. The CDR3 nucleotides read TGTGCCAGCTCACCCCCGGGACTAGCGGCCAGGGAGACCCAGTACTTC.

This rearrangement joins TRBV30 to TRBJ1-4; D possibly corresponds to TRBD1 (5 bases). Trimming took off 0 bases at V and 5 bases at J, with 16 bases between the two ends. The germline V gene encodes CDR1 GTSNPN and CDR2 SVGIG (reference sequence). The CDR3 covers 16 residues. This CDR3 reads CAWSVRSAGLNEKLFF. The CDR3 nucleotides read TGTGCCTGGAGTGTACGGTCGGCAGGGCTGAATGAAAAACTGTTTTTT.

The CDR3 is CASSKTRRVNEQFF. The CDR3 bases are TGTGCCAGCAGCAAGACTAGGCGCGTCAATGAGCAGTTCTTC. The rearrangement links TRBV3-1 (or the pseudogene TRBV3-2) to TRBJ2-1; weak D call: TRBD2 (6 bases). Per the germline V gene, CDR1 is LGHDT and CDR2 is YNNKEL (reference sequence). The CDR3 contains 14 residues. Between the trimmed V and J ends, which lost 5 bases and 6 bases, there was a span of 14 bases.

This clone was seen a single time. This chain joins TRBV28 and TRBJ1-5, with a tentative D call TRBD1 (6 bases). The V end lost 2 bases, the J end lost 7 bases, and 15 bases lay between the germline ends. In germline, CDR1 is MDHEN, CDR2 SYDVKM. The CDR3 is 15 residues long. Written as DNA, the CDR3 is TGTGCCAGCAGTTTAGGCCAGGGGAGGGGGCAGCCCCAGCATTTT. Translating it yields CASSLGQGRGQPQHF.

The chain combines TRBV5-1 with TRBJ2-2, with 7 bases lining up with TRBD2. Germline loops: CDR1 SGHRS, CDR2 YFSETQ. The V and J ends lost 7 bases and 4 bases, in that order; junction bases with no gene match: 10. The CDR3 is 15 residues long. CDR3 DNA: TGCGCCAGCGGGCCCACTAGCGTGTCCACCGGGGAGCTGTTTTTT. Residues: CASGPTSVSTGELFF. Using reference TRBV5-1 and TRBJ2-2 for the parts outside the CDR3, the full variable domain is KAGVTQTPRYLIKTRGQQVTLSCSPISGHRSVSWYQQTPGQGLQFLFEYFSETQRNKGNFPGRFSGRQFSNSRSEMNVSTLELGDSALYLCASGPTSVSTGELFFGEGSRLTVL.

V gene TRBV19 combines with J gene TRBJ2-6; tentatively, D is TRBD1 (6 bases). The CDR3 sequence is 16 residues long. Trimming removed 7 bases from V and 0 bases from J, with 13 bases in between. Germline values: CDR1 LNHDA, CDR2 SQIVND (reference sequence). In DNA form, the CDR3 reads TGTGCCAGTATTCCCTCGACAGGCTCTGGGGCCAACGTCCTGACTTTC. Encoded protein: CASIPSTGSGANVLTF. The variable domain in full, with the rest retrieved from reference TRBV19 and TRBJ2-6, is DGGITQSPKYLFRKEGQNVTLSCEQNLNHDAMYWYRQDPGQGLRLIYYSQIVNDFQKGDIAEGYSVSREKKESFPLTVTSAQKNPTAFYLCASIPSTGSGANVLTFGAGSRLTVL.

The V and J genes are TRBV18 and TRBJ2-5, with D possibly TRBD2 on 5 matching bases. CDR1 and CDR2 from the germline V gene are KGHSH and LQKENI. This CDR3 region has 13 residues. Trimming stripped 3 bases from V and 2 bases from J, with 7 bases between. CDR3 in DNA: TGTGCCAGCTCACCGGGGAGACAAGAGACCCAGTACTTC. This encodes CASSPGRQETQYF.

The chain is built from TRBV4-3 and TRBJ1-3; D possibly corresponds to TRBD1 (6 bases). V dropped 2 bases and J dropped 2 bases, with 13 bases sitting between them. The CDR3 has 16 residues. Germline values: CDR1 LGHNA, CDR2 YSLEER. The CDR3 sequence: CASSQYSTGPGNTIYF. CDR3 DNA sequence: TGCGCCAGCAGCCAATATTCGACAGGACCTGGAAACACCATATATTTT.

This clone has only one observation. The V call is TRBV27, the J call TRBJ1-1, with no clear D. Germline V gives CDR1 MNHEY, CDR2 SMNVEV (reference sequence). The CDR3 runs 14 residues. V gave up 4 bases and J gave up 3 bases, with 12 bases separating them. The CDR3 sequence is CASSSRRRDTEAFF. Written as DNA, the CDR3 is TGTGCCAGCAGTTCTCGTCGGAGGGACACTGAAGCTTTCTTT.

V gene TRBV19 combines with J gene TRBJ2-1, with 8 bases matching TRBD2. Germline CDR1 reads LNHDA; CDR2 reads SQIVND (reference sequence). This CDR3 region has 15 residues. Trimming removed 5 bases from V and 2 bases from J; junction bases left unmatched: 5. The CDR3 nucleotides read TGTGCCAGTAGTCCAAACGGGGGGGCCTACAATGAGCAGTTCTTC. Translation gives CASSPNGGAYNEQFF.

The rearrangement joins TRBV19 to TRBJ1-5; unclear D gene. This CDR3 has 13 residues. Germline-derived CDR1 and CDR2 are LNHDA and SQIVND (reference sequence). Deletions cut 1 base from V and 4 bases from J, with 5 bases between. The CDR3 region has the DNA TGTGCCAGTAGTATAGGGGAGAATCAGCCCCAGCATTTT. Its protein is CASSIGENQPQHF.

The V gene is TRBV5-6, the J gene TRBJ2-1; 10 bases are shared with TRBD2. Looked up from germline, CDR1 is SGHDT and CDR2 is YYEEEE. CDR3 length: 16 amino acids. V shed 6 bases and J 7 bases; nucleotides not matched to a gene: 13. CDR3: CASTASGRLSLNEQFF. In nucleotides, the CDR3 is TGTGCCAGCACCGCTAGCGGGAGACTTTCGTTGAATGAGCAGTTCTTC.

The chain couples TRBV7-2 to TRBJ2-2, with TRBD2 matching over 11 bases. With 2 bases clipped from V and 5 bases from J, the junction kept 1 base outside the gene matches. The CDR3 totals 15 residues. The germline gives CDR1 SGHTA, CDR2 FQGNSA. CDR3 amino acids: CASSLRLAGTGELFF. CDR3 bases: TGTGCCAGCAGCTTAAGACTAGCGGGGACCGGGGAGCTGTTTTTT.

The chain has TRBV5-4 and TRBJ2-1; D may be TRBD1 (8 bases). CDR3 size: 15 residues. V was trimmed by 4 bases and J by 5 bases, leaving 16 bases between them. The germline V gene has CDR1 SGHNT and CDR2 YYREEE (reference sequence). The DNA of the CDR3 is TGTGCCAGCAGCCCTTACAGGGGGGGAAACAATGAGCAGTTCTTC. It codes for CASSPYRGGNNEQFF.

This clone has only one observation. The rearrangement links TRBV9 to TRBJ1-3, with D possibly TRBD1 on 5 matching bases. CDR1 is SGDLS, CDR2 YYNGEE, per germline. V was cut by 0 bases and J by 12 bases, with 19 bases left in between. The CDR3 is 15 amino acids. The CDR3 loop is CASSVEVDSPSDIYF. The CDR3 nucleotides read TGTGCCAGCAGCGTAGAGGTAGACAGCCCGTCTGACATATATTTT.

The chain joins TRBV30 to TRBJ2-2; 7 bases map to TRBD2. The V segment lost 4 bases and the J segment 2 bases; nucleotides outside the gene matches: 13. The CDR3 consists of 17 residues. Germline V gene sequence: CDR1 GTSNPN, CDR2 SVGIG (reference sequence). CDR3 sequence (DNA): TGTGCCTGGACCCCTCTCGGAGGCGGGAGAAACACCGGGGAGCTGTTTTTT. It translates to CAWTPLGGGRNTGELFF.